This T cell receptor beta chain was recorded in a study of blood T cells in healthy people across ages. From germline, CDR1 is MGHRA and CDR2 YSYEKL. The V and J ends lost 4 bases and 2 bases, in that order; junction bases with no gene match: 7. The CDR3 spans 15 residues. This clonotype turned up a few times. A sample-barcoded 5' primer and a J-beta primer mix were used in a second PCR of roughly 7 to 11 cycles. TCRdb fed the 5' RACE reads into MiXCR, producing one record per CDR3 protein. This table holds about 720,000 distinct CDR3 sequences, roughly 25% found once. The sample was also linked to a second study, of T cells of mothers and their children.

This clonotype originated in a boy aged 5 to 17 in good health. Input material: blood. V is TRBV4-1 and J is TRBJ2-7; the match to TRBD2 covers 8 bases. The CDR3: CASSLSGRLAYEQYF. The DNA of the CDR3 is TGCGCCAGCAGCCTGAGCGGGAGACTAGCCTACGAGCAGTACTTC.